This paragraph covers one TCR beta chain sequence. Its target is not known. Absence of ophthalmopathy progression within 18 months defined stable Graves' hyperthyroidism. Exclusion followed for patients with uncontrolled infection, other autoimmune disease, pregnancy or lactation. PBMCs were derived from about 9.1 ml fresh peripheral blood. These data originate in a study of T cells in Graves' hyperthyroidism and ophthalmopathy. Findings and limits, study-wide: Most expanded thyroid clonotypes above 0.001 recurred in blood.

CDR3 length: 14 amino acids. With 6 bases removed from V and 4 bases from J, the gap between germline ends came to 15 bases. The V gene's germline CDR1 is LNHDA and CDR2 SQIVND (reference sequence). Using RNA transcripts as the source, TCR beta CDR3 regions were amplified. The primer set for the first-round RT-PCR of the TCR CDR3 was HTBI. From the multiplex PCR reads, TCRdb called clonotypes with MiXCR, one entry per CDR3 protein. There are roughly 700,000 distinct CDR3 sequences in the sample; 30% to 40% occur only once, and around a third lies in the top ten. Sequenced material: blood. The sequence came from a woman aged 40 to 50 with Graves' hyperthyroidism. The rearrangement joins TRBV19 to TRBJ1-1; TRBD1 is a possible D gene (5 bases). For the CDR3, the DNA is TGTGCCAGTAGCCCCGGGGTGGGGCCCACTGAAGCTTTCTTT. This codes for CASSPGVGPTEAFF.